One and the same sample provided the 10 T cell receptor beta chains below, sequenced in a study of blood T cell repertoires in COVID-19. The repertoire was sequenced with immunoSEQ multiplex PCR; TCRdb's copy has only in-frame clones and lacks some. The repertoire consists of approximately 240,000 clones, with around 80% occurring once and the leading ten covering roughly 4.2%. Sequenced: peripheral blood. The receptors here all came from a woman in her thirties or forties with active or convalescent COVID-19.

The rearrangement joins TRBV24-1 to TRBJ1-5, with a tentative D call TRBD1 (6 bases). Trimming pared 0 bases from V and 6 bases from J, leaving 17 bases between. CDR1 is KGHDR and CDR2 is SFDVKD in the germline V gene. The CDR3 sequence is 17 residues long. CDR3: CATSDLVTGSVPQPQHF. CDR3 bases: TGTGCCACCAGTGATTTGGTAACAGGGTCGGTGCCTCAGCCCCAGCATTTT.

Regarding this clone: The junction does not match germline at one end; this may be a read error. The CDR3 protein is CASSSPRTGLKTEAFF. For the CDR3, the DNA is TGTGCCAGCAGTTCCCCCCGGACAGGGTTGAAAACTGAAGCTTTCTTT. The chain combines TRBV27 with TRBJ1-1; 8 positions match TRBD1. Germline V gene sequence: CDR1 MNHEY, CDR2 SMNVEV (reference sequence). The CDR3 consists of 16 residues.

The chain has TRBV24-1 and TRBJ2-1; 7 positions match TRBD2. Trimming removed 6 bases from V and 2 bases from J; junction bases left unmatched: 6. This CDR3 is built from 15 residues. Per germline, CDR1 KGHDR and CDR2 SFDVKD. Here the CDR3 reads CATSSGGYAYNEQFF. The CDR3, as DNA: TGTGCCACCAGTTCGGGGGGTTACGCCTACAATGAGCAGTTCTTC.

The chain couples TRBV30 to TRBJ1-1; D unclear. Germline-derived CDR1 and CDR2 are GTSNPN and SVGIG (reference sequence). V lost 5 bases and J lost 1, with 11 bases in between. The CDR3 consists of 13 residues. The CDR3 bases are TGTGCCTGGGCCCGATCGGGGAACACTGAAGCTTTCTTT. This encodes CAWARSGNTEAFF. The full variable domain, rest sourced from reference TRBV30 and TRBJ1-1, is SQTIHQWPATLVQPVGSPLSLECTVEGTSNPNLYWYRQAAGRGLQLLFYSVGIGQISSEVPQNLSASRPQDRQFILSSKKLLLSDSGFYLCAWARSGNTEAFFGQGTRLTVV.

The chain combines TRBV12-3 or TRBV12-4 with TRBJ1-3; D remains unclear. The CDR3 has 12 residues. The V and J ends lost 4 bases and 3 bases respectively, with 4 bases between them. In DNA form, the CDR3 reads TGTGCCAGCAGTTCGTTTGGAAACACCATATATTTT. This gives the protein CASSSFGNTIYF.

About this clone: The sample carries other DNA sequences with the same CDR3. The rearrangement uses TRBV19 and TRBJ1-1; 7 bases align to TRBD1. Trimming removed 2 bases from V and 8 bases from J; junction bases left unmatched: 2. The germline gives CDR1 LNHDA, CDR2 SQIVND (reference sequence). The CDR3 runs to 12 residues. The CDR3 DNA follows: TGTGCCAGTAGTATATCGACAGGGGAAGCTTTCTTT. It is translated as CASSISTGEAFF.

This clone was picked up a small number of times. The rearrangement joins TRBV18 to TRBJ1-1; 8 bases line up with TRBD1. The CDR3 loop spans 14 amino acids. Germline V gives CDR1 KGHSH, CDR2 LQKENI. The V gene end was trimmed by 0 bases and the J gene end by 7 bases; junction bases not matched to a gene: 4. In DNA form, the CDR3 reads TGTGCCAGCTCACCACCCCCAGGGGGCATTGAAGCTTTCTTT. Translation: CASSPPPGGIEAFF.

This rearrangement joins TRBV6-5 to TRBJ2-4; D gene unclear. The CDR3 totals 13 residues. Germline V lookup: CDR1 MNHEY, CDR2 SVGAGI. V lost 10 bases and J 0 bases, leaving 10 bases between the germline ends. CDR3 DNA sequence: TGTGCCACCACTTCGCTAGCCAAAAACATTCAGTACTTC. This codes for CATTSLAKNIQYF.

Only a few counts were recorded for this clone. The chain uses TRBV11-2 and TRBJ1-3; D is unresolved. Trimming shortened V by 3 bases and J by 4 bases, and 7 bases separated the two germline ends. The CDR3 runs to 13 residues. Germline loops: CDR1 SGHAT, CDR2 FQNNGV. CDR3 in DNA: TGTGCCAGCAGCTTGGCTCTGGGAAACACCATATATTTT. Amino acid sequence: CASSLALGNTIYF.

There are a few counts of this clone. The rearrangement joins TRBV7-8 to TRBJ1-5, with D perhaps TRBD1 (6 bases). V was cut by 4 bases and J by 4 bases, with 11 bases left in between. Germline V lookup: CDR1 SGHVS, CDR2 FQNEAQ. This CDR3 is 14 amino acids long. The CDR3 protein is CASSSGGANQPQHF. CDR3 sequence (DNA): TGTGCCAGCAGCTCGGGGGGGGCTAATCAGCCCCAGCATTTT. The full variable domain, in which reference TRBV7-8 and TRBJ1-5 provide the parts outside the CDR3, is GAGVSQSPRYKVAKRGQDVALRCDPISGHVSLFWYQQALGQGPEFLTYFQNEAQLDKSGLPSDRFFAERPEGSVSTLKIQRTQQEDSAVYLCASSSGGANQPQHFGDGTRLSIL.